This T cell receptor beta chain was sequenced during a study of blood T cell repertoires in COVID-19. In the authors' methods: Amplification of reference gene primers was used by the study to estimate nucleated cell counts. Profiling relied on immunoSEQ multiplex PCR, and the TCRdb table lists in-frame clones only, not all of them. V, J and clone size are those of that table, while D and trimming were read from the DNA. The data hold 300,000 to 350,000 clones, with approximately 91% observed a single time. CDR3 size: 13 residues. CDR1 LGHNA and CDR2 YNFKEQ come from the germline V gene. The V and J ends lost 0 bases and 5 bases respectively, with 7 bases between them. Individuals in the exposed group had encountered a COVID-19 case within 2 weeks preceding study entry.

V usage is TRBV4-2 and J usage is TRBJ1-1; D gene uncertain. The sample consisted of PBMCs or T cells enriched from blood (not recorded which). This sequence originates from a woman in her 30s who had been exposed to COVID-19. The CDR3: CASSQDLETEAFF. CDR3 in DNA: TGTGCCAGCAGCCAAGATCTAGAGACTGAAGCTTTCTTT.